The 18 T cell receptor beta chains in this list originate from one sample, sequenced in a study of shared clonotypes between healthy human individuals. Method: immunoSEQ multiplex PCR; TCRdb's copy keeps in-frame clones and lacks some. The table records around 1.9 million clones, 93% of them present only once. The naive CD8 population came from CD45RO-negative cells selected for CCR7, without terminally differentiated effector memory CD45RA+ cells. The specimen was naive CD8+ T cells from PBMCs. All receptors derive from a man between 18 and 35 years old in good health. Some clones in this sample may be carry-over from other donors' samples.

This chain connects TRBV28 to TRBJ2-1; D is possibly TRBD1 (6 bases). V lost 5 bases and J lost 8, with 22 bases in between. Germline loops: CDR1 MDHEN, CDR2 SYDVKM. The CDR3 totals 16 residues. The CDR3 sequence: CASSRTGLAGLDEQFF. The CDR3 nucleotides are TGTGCCAGCAGTAGAACAGGGTTAGCAGGTCTCGATGAGCAGTTCTTC.

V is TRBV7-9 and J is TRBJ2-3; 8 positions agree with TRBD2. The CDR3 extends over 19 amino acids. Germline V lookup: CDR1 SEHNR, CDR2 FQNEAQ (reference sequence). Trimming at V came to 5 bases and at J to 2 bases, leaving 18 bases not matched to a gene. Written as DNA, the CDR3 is TGTGCCAGCAGCGTAAGGGACGAAGCGGGAGCCATATTCACAGATACGCAGTATTTT. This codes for CASSVRDEAGAIFTDTQYF.

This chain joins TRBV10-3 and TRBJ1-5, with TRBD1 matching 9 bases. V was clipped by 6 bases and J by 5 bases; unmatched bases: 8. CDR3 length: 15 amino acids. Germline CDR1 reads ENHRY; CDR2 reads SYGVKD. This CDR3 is CAISTGTGIDQPQHF. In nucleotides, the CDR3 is TGTGCCATCAGCACCGGGACAGGGATAGATCAGCCCCAGCATTTT.

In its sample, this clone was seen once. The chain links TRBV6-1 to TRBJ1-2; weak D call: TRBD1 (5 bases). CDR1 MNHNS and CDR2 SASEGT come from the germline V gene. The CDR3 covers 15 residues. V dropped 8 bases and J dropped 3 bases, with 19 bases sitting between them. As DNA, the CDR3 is TGTGCCAGCCGGGGGATTTTTGGCGAGGACTATGGCTACACCTTC. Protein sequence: CASRGIFGEDYGYTF.

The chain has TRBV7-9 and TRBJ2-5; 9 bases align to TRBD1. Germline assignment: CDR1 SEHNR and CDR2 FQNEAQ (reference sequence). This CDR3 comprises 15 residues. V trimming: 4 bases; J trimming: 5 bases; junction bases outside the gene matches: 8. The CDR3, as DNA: TGTGCCAGCAGCTCCTCCCGGGACAGGGATGAGACCCAGTACTTC. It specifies CASSSSRDRDETQYF.

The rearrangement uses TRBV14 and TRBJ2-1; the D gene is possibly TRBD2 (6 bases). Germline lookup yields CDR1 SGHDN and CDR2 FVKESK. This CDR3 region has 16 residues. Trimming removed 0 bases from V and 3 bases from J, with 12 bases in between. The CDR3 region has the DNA TGTGCCAGCAGCCAAGACGGGCGGGACCTCTACAATGAGCAGTTCTTC. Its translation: CASSQDGRDLYNEQFF.

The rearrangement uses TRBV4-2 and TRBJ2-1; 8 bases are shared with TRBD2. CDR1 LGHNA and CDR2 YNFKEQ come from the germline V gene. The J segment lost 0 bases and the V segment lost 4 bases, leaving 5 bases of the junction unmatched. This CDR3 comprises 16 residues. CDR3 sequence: CASSPVAGSSYNEQFF. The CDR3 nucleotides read TGTGCCAGCAGCCCCGTAGCGGGAAGCTCCTACAATGAGCAGTTCTTC.

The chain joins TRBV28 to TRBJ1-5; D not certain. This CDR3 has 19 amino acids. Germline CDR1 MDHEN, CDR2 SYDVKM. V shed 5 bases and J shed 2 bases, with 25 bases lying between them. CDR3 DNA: TGTGCCAGCAGTCCACCCCCGGGTAGGCGCTTCTCAGGCAATCAGCCCCAGCATTTT. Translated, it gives CASSPPPGRRFSGNQPQHF.

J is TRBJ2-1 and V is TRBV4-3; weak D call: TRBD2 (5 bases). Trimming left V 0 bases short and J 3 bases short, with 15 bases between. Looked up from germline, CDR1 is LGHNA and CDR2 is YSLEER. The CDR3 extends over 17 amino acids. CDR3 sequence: CASSQDFREAFYNEQFF. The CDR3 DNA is TGCGCCAGCAGCCAAGATTTTCGGGAAGCGTTCTACAATGAGCAGTTCTTC.

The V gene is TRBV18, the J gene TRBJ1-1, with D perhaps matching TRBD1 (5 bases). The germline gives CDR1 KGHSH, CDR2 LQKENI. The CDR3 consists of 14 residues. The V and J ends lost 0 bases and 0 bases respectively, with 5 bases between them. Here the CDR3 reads CASSPPRVNTEAFF. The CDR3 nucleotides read TGTGCCAGCTCACCACCCAGGGTGAACACTGAAGCTTTCTTT.

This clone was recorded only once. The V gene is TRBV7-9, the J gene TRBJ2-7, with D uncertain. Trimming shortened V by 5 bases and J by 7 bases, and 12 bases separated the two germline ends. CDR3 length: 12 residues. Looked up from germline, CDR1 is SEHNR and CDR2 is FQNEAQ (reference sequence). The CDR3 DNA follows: TGTGCCAGCAGCCCACACATAGGGGAGCAGTACTTC. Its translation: CASSPHIGEQYF.

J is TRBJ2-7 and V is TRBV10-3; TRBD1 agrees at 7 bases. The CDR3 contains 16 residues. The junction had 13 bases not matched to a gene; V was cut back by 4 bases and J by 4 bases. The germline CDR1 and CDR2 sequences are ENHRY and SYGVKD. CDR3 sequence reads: CAISVSPGQPVYEQYF. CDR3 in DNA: TGTGCCATCAGTGTATCGCCGGGACAGCCAGTATACGAGCAGTACTTC.

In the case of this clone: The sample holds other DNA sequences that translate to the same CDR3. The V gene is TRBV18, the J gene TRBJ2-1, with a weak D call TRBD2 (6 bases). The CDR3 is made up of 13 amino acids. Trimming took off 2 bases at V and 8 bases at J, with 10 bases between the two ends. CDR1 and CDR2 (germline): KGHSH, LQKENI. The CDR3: CASSPVGGDEQFF. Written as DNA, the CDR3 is TGTGCCAGCTCACCAGTTGGAGGGGATGAGCAGTTCTTC.

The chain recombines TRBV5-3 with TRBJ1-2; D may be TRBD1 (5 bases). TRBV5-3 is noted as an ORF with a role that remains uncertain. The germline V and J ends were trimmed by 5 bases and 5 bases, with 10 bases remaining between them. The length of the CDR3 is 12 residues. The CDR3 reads CARRSRGYGYTF. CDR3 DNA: TGTGCCAGAAGGTCTCGGGGGTATGGCTACACCTTC.

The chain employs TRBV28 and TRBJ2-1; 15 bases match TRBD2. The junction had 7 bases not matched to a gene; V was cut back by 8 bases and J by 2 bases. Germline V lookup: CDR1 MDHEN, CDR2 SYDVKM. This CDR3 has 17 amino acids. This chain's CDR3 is CASAGLAGGFPYNEQFF. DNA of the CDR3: TGTGCCAGCGCGGGACTAGCGGGAGGTTTCCCCTACAATGAGCAGTTCTTC. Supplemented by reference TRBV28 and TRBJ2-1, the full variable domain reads DVKVTQSSRYLVKRTGEKVFLECVQDMDHENMFWYRQDPGLGLRLIYFSYDVKMKEKGDIPEGYSVSREKKERFSLILESASTNQTSMYLCASAGLAGGFPYNEQFFGPGTRLTVL.

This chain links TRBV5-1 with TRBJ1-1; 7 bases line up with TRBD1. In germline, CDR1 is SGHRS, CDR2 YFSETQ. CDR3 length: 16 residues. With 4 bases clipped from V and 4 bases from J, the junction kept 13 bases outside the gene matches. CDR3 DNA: TGCGCCAGCAGCACGGACGACAGGGATAGTACCACTGAAGCTTTCTTT. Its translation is CASSTDDRDSTTEAFF. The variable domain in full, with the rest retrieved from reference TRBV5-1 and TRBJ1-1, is KAGVTQTPRYLIKTRGQQVTLSCSPISGHRSVSWYQQTPGQGLQFLFEYFSETQRNKGNFPGRFSGRQFSNSRSEMNVSTLELGDSALYLCASSTDDRDSTTEAFFGQGTRLTVV.

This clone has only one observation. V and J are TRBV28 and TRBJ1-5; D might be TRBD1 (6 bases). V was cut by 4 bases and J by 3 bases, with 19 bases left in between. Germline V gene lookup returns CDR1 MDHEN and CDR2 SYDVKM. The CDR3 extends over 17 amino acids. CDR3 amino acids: CASSSFPTTGHNQPQHF. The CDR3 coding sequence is TGTGCCAGCAGTTCTTTTCCGACGACAGGTCACAATCAGCCCCAGCATTTT.

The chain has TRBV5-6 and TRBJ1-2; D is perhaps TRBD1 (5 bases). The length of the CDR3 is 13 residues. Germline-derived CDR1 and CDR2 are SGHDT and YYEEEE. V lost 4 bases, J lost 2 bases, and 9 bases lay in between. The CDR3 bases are TGTGCCAGCAGCACGGGGCCCAACTATGGCTACACCTTC. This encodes CASSTGPNYGYTF.